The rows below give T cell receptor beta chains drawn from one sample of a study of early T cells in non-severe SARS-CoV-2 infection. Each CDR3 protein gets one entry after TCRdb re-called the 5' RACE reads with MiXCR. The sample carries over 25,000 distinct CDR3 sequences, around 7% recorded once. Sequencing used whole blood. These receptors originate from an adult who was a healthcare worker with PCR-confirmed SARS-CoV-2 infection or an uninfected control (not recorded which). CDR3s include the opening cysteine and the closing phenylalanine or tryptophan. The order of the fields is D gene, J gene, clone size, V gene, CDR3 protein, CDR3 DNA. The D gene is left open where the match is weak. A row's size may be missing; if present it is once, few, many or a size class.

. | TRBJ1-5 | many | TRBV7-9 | CASSETGYNQPQHF | TGTGCCAGCAGTGAGACAGGTTACAATCAGCCCCAGCATTTT
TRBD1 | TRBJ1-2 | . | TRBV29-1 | CSVLDRQGHGYTF | TGCAGCGTTCTAGATAGACAGGGCCATGGCTACACCTTC
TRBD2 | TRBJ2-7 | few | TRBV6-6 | CASNQLPGTSGSPSWEQYF | TGTGCCAGCAACCAATTGCCCGGGACTAGCGGGAGTCCTTCGTGGGAGCAGTACTTC
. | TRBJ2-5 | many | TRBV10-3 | CAIAREEQETQYF | TGTGCCATCGCCCGGGAAGAACAAGAGACCCAGTACTTC
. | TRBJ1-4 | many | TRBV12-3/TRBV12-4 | CASSLNRAFGKLFF | TGTGCCAGCAGTTTGAACAGGGCCTTCGGAAAACTGTTTTTT
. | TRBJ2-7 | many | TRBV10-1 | CASSASGEVSYEQYF | TGCGCCAGCAGTGCCTCGGGAGAAGTGTCCTACGAGCAGTACTTC
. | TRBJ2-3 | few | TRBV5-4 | CASSLRVGPTDTQYF | TGTGCCAGCAGCTTGAGGGTGGGCCCGACAGATACGCAGTATTTT
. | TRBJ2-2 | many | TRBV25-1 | CASSGKNTGELFF | TGTGCCAGCAGTGGGAAGAACACCGGGGAGCTGTTTTTT
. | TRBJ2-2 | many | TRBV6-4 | CASSVSGGELFF | TGTGCCAGCAGTGTTAGCGGCGGGGAGCTGTTTTTT
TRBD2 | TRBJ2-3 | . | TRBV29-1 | CSVDAGGPGDTQYF | TGCAGCGTTGATGCGGGAGGGCCGGGAGATACGCAGTATTTT
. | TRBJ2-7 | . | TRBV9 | CASSVTGEAYEQYF | TGTGCCAGCAGCGTAACAGGGGAGGCCTACGAGCAGTACTTC
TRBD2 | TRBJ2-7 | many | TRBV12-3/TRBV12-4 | CASSFTSGTYEQYF | TGTGCCAGCAGTTTCACTAGCGGGACCTACGAGCAGTACTTC
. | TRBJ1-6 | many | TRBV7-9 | CASVSSGPNSPLHF | TGTGCCAGCGTGTCTTCAGGGCCTAATTCACCCCTCCACTTT
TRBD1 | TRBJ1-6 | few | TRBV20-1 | CSARQGGNSPLHF | TGCAGTGCTAGACAGGGGGGGAATTCACCCCTCCACTTT
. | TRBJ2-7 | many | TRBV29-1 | CSVEDTGEQQYF | TGCAGCGTTGAAGATACGGGGGAGCAGCAGTACTTC
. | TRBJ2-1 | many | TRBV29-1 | CSVKGAGTSSLSWVEQFF | TGCAGCGTTAAAGGGGCCGGGACTTCTTCGCTGTCCTGGGTTGAGCAGTTCTTC
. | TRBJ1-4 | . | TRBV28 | CATMYRNNEKLFF | TGTGCCACCATGTATAGGAATAATGAAAAACTGTTTTTT
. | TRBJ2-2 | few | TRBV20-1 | CSARAPKPNTGELFF | TGCAGTGCTAGAGCCCCCAAACCGAACACCGGGGAGCTGTTTTTT
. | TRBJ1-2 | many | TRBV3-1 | CASSSRDGVHGYTF | TGTGCCAGCAGCTCACGAGACGGAGTCCATGGCTACACCTTC
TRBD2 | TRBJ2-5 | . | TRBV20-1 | CSAPRSGLAGGPEETQYF | TGCAGTGCTCCAAGGAGTGGTTTAGCGGGAGGGCCGGAGGAGACCCAGTACTTC
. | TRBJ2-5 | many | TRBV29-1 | CSVEDKAGETQYF | TGCAGCGTTGAAGATAAGGCGGGGGAGACCCAGTACTTC
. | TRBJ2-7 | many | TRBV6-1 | CASEPHSRRDRAGISYEQYF | TGTGCCAGCGAACCACACTCCCGGCGGGATCGGGCAGGGATCTCCTACGAGCAGTACTTC
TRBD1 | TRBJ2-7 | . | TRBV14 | CASSLRGPLYF | TGTGCCAGCAGCCTGAGGGGGCCCCTGTACTTC
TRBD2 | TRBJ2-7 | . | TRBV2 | CASSARLAGADEQYF | TGTGCCAGCAGCGCCCGACTAGCGGGAGCGGACGAGCAGTACTTC
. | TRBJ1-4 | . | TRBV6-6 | CASMGAGEKLFF | TGTGCCAGCATGGGGGCGGGGGAAAAACTGTTTTTT
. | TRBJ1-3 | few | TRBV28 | CASSFRPGNTIYF | TGTGCCAGCAGTTTCAGGCCCGGAAACACCATATATTTT
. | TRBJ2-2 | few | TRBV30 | CAWSPLNTGELFF | TGTGCCTGGAGCCCATTGAACACCGGGGAGCTGTTTTTT
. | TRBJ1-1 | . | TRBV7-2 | CASSAGGPTEAFF | TGTGCCAGCAGCGCTGGAGGGCCCACTGAAGCTTTCTTT
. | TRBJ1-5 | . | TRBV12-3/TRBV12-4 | CASSLEGRNQPQHF | TGTGCCAGCAGTTTAGAGGGGCGAAATCAGCCCCAGCATTTT
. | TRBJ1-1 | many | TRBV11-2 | CASSPSDRIGAEAFF | TGTGCCAGCAGCCCCTCCGACAGGATCGGGGCTGAAGCTTTCTTT